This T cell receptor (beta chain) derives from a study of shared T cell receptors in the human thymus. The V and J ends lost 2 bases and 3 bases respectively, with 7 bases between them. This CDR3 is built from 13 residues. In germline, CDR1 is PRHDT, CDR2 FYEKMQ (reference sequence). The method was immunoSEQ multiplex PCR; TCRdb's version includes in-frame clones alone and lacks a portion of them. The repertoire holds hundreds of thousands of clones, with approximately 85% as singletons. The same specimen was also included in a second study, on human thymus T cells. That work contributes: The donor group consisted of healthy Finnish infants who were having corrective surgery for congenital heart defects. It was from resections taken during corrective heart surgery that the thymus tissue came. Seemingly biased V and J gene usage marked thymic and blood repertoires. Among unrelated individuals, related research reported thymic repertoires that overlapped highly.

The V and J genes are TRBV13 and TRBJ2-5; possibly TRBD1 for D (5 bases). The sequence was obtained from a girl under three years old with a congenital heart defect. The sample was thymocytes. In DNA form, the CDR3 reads TGTGCCAGCAGCTTATCCAGGGAAGAGACCCAGTACTTC. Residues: CASSLSREETQYF.